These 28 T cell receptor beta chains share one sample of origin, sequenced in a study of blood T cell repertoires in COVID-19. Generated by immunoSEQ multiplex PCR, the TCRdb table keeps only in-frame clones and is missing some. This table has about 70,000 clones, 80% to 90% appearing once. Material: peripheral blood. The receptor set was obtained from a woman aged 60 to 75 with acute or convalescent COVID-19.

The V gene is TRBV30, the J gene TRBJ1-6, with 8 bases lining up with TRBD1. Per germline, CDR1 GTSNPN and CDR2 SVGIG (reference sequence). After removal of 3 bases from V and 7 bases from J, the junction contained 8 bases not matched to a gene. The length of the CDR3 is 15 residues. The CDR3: CAWSRRRQGNSPLHF. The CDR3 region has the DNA TGTGCCTGGAGCCGACGACGACAGGGGAATTCACCCCTCCACTTT.

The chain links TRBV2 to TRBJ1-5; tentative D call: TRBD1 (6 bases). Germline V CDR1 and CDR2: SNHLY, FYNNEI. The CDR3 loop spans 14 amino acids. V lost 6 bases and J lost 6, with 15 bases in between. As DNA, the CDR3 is TGTGCCAGCAGCGCCCTAGCGGGGGCTCAGCCCCAGCATTTT. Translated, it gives CASSALAGAQPQHF.

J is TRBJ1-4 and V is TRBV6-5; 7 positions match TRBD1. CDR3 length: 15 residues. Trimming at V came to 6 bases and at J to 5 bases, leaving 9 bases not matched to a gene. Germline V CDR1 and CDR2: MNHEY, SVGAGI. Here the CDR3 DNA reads TGTGCCAGCAGAAACCGGGGACAGAGAAATGAAAAACTGTTTTTT. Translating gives CASRNRGQRNEKLFF.

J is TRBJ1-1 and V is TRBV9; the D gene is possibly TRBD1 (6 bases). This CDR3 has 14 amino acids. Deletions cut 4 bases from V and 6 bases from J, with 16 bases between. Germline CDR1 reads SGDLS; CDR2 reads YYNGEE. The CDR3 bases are TGTGCCAGCAGCAGTAGTCCAGGGGTTGCTGAAGCTTTCTTT. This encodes CASSSSPGVAEAFF.

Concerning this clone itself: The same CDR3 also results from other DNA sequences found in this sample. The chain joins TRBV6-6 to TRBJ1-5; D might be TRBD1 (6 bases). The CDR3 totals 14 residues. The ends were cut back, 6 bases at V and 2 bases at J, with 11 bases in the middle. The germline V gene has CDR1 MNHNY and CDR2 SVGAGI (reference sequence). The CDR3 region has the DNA TGTGCCAGCAGACCCCGACAGGGCAATCAGCCCCAGCATTTT. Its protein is CASRPRQGNQPQHF.

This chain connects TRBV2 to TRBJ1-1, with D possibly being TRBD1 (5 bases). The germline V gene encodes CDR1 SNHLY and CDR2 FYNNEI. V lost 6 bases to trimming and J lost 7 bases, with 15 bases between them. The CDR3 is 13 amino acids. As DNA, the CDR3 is TGTGCCAGCAGATCTTTCAGGGAGGGTGAAGCTTTCTTT. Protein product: CASRSFREGEAFF.

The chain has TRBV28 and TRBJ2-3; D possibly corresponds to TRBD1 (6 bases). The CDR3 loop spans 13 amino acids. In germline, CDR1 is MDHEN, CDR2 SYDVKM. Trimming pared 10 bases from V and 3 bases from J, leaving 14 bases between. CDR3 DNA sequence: TGTGCCAACGGGGAGCAGGGGACAGATACGCAGTATTTT. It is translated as CANGEQGTDTQYF.

The CDR3 here is CASSLSRDTEAFF. CDR3 nucleotides: TGTGCCAGCAGCTTAAGCAGGGACACTGAAGCTTTCTTT. This chain links TRBV7-3 with TRBJ1-1, with D possibly being TRBD1 (5 bases). Germline lookup yields CDR1 SGHTA and CDR2 FQGTGA. Trimming pared 1 base from V and 3 bases from J, leaving 6 bases between. This CDR3 has 13 residues.

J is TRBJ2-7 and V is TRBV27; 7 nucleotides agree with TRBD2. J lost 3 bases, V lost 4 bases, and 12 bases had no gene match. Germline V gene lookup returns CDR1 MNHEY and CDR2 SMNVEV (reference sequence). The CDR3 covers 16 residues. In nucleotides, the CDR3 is TGTGCCAGCAGTTCAGGCCCGGGGGGATCGGGCTACGAGCAGTACTTC. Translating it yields CASSSGPGGSGYEQYF.

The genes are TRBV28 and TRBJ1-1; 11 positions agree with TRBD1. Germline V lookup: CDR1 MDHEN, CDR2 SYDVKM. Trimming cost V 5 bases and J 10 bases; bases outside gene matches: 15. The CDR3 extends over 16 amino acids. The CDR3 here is CASSDNNLGQGALAFF. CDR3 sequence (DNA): TGTGCCAGCAGTGACAACAACCTCGGACAGGGGGCTTTAGCTTTCTTT.

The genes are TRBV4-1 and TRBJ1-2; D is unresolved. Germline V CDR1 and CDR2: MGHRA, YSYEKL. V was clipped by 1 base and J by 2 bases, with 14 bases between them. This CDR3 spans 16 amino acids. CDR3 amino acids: CASSQVLNKENYGYTF. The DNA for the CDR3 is TGCGCCAGCAGCCAAGTGTTGAATAAAGAGAACTATGGCTACACCTTC.

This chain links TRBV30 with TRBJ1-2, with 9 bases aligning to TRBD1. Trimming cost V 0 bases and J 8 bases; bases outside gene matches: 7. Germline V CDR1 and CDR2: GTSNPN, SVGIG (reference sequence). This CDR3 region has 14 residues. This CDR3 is CAWSVVQGAGGYTF. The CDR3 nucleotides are TGTGCCTGGAGTGTGGTACAGGGGGCGGGAGGCTACACCTTC.

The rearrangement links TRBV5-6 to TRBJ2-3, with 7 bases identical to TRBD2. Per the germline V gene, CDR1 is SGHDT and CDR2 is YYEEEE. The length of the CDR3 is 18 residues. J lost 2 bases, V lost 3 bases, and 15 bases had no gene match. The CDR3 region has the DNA TGTGCCAGCAGCTCGCTGTGGGTTAACGGGGGGTACACAGATACGCAGTATTTT. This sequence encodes CASSSLWVNGGYTDTQYF.

The CDR3 spells CASSEVGKQQPQHF. The CDR3 bases are TGTGCCAGCAGTGAAGTAGGAAAACAGCAGCCCCAGCATTTT. The V call is TRBV6-1, the J call TRBJ1-5; D unresolved. This CDR3 is 14 amino acids long. V was pared by 1 base and J by 7 bases, with 11 bases between. CDR1 is MNHNS, CDR2 SASEGT, per germline.

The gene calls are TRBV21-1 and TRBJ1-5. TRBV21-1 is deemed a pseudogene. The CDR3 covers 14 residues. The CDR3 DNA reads TGTGCCAGCACTCCAGGGACTGGCAATCAGCCCCAGCATTTT. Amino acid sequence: CASTPGTGNQPQHF.

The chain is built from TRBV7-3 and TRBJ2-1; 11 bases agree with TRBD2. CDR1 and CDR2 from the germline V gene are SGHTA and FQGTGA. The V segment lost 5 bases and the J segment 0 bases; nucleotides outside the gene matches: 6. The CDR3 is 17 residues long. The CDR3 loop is CASSPGLAGLSYNEQFF. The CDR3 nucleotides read TGTGCCAGCAGCCCTGGACTAGCGGGCCTCTCCTACAATGAGCAGTTCTTC.

The CDR3 region is CASARLAGVDEQYF. The CDR3 DNA follows: TGTGCCAGCGCGAGACTAGCGGGAGTCGACGAGCAGTACTTC. The V call is TRBV2, the J call TRBJ2-7; TRBD2 matches at 12 bases. The V and J ends lost 8 bases and 5 bases, in that order; junction bases with no gene match: 7. Germline CDR1 and CDR2: SNHLY and FYNNEI. The CDR3 is made up of 14 amino acids.

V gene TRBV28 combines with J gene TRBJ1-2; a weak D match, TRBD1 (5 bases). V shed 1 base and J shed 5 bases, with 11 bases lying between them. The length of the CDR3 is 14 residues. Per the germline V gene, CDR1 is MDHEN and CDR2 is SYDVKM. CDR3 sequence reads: CASSLFGRDYGYTF. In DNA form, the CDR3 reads TGTGCCAGCAGTTTATTTGGCAGGGATTATGGCTACACCTTC.

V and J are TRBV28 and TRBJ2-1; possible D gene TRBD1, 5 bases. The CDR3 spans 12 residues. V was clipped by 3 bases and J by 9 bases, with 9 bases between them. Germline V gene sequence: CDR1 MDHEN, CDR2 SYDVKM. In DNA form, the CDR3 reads TGTGCCAGCAGTTTGGGGCTGGGTGAGCAGTTCTTC. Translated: CASSLGLGEQFF. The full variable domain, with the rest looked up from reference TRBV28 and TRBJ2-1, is DVKVTQSSRYLVKRTGEKVFLECVQDMDHENMFWYRQDPGLGLRLIYFSYDVKMKEKGDIPEGYSVSREKKERFSLILESASTNQTSMYLCASSLGLGEQFFGPGTRLTVL.

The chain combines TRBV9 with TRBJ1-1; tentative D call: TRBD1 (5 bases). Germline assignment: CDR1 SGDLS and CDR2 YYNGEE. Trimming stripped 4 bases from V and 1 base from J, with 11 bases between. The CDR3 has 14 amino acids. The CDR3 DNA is TGTGCCAGCAGCCGACAGATAGCGAACACTGAAGCTTTCTTT. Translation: CASSRQIANTEAFF.

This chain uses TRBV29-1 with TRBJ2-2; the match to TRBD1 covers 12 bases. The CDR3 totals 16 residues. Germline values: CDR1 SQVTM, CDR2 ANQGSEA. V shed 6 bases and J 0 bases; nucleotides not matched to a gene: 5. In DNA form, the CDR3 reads TGCAGCGTCAGGGGACAGGGGGCTTCGAACACCGGGGAGCTGTTTTTT. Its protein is CSVRGQGASNTGELFF.

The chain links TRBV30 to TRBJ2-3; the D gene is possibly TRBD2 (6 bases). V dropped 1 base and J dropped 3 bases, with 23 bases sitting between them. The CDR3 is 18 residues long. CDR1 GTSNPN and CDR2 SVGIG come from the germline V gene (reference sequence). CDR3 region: CAWSAIDEEGIWTDTQYF. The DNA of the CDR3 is TGTGCCTGGAGTGCCATAGACGAGGAGGGTATCTGGACAGATACGCAGTATTTT.

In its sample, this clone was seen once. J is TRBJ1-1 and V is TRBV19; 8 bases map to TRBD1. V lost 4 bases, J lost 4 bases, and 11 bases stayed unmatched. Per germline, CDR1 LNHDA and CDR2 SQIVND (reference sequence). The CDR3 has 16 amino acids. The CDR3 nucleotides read TGTGCCAGTAGTACCCGCCGGTTAACAGGGGGCACTGAAGCTTTCTTT. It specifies CASSTRRLTGGTEAFF.

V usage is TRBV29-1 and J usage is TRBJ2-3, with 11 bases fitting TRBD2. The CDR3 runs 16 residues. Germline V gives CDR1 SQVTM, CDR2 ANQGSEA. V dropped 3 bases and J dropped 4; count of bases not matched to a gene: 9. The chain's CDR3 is CSVEPLLAGGADTQYF. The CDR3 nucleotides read TGCAGCGTTGAGCCCCTCCTAGCGGGAGGCGCAGATACGCAGTATTTT.

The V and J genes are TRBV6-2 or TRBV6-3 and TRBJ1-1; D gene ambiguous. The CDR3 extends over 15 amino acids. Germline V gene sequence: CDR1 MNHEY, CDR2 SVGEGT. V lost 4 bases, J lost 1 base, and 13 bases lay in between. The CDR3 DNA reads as TGTGCCAGCAGTTGGCAGGTGAGAAGGAACACTGAAGCTTTCTTT. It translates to CASSWQVRRNTEAFF.

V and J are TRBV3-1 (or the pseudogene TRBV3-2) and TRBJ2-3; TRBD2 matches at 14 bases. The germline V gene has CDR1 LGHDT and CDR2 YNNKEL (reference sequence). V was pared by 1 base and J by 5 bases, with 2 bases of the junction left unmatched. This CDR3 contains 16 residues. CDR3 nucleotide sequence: TGTGCCAGCAGCCAAGGGACTAGCGGGAGGATAGATACGCAGTATTTT. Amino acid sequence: CASSQGTSGRIDTQYF.

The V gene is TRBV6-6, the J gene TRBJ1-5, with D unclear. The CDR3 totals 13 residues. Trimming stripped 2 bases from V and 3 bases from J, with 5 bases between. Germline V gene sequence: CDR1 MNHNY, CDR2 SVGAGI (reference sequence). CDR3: CASSYRVNQPQHF. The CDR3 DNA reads TGTGCCAGCAGTTACCGGGTCAATCAGCCCCAGCATTTT.

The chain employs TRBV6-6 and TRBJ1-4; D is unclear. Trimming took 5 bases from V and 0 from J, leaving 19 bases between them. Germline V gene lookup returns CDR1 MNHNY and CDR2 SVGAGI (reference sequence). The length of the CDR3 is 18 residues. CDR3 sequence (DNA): TGTGCCAGCAGTCCAGCGTATTTTCACTCCACAACTAATGAAAAACTGTTTTTT. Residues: CASSPAYFHSTTNEKLFF.